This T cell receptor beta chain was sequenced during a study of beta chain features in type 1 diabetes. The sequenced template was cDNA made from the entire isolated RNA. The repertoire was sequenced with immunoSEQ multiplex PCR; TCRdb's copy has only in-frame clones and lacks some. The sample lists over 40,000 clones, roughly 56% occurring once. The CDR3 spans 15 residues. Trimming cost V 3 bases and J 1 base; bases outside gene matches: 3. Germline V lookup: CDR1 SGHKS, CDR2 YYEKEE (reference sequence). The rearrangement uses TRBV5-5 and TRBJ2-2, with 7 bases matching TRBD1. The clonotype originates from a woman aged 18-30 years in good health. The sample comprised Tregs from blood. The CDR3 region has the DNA TGTGCCAGCAGCTCTGGGACAGTGAACACCGGGGAGCTGTTTTTT. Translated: CASSSGTVNTGELFF.